This is a list of T cell receptor beta chains from one sample in a study of PD-1 blockade in mismatch repair-deficient tumors. Here immunoSEQ multiplex PCR was the method, and the copy in TCRdb shows in-frame clones only, minus some. The table lists 11,000 to 15,000 clones, 70% to 85% of them singletons. This material consisted of PBMCs, taken about 15 weeks after starting pembrolizumab. The receptors originated from an adult with mismatch repair-deficient cancer. CDR3s include the opening cysteine and the closing phenylalanine or tryptophan. A D gene is named only where the DNA matches it firmly. Part of the rows lack a size; the others show once, few, many or a class for expanded clones.

TRBD2 . TRBJ2-1 TRBV6-5 CASSWTSGYNEQFF TGTGCCAGCAGTTGGACTAGCGGCTACAATGAGCAGTTCTTC
. . TRBJ2-1 TRBV23-1 CASSQRGTIPHRGSYNEQFF TGCGCCAGCAGTCAAAGGGGGACTATACCACATAGGGGCTCCTACAATGAGCAGTTCTTC
. . TRBJ2-5 TRBV30 CASRGPGQETQYF TGTGCCTCGAGAGGGCCAGGGCAAGAGACCCAGTACTTC
. . TRBJ1-3 TRBV2 CASSETDSGNTIYF TGTGCCAGCAGTGAAACAGACTCTGGAAACACCATATATTTT
. . TRBJ1-4 TRBV7-9 CASSGLQGRSEKLFF TGTGCCAGCAGCGGATTACAGGGACGAAGTGAAAAACTGTTTTTT
TRBD2 . TRBJ2-3 TRBV5-1 CASSFSGSSTDTQYF TGCGCCAGCAGCTTTAGCGGGAGTTCAACAGATACGCAGTATTTT
. . TRBJ2-3 TRBV5-1 CASSLAGADTQYF TGCGCCAGCAGCTTGGCCGGGGCAGATACGCAGTATTTT
TRBD2 . TRBJ2-3 TRBV10-2 CASYGSGGREGTQYF TGCGCCAGCTACGGATCTGGCGGGAGGGAAGGTACGCAGTATTTT
. . TRBJ2-7 TRBV5-1 CASRLYGSSYEQYF TGCGCCAGCCGACTTTACGGGAGCTCCTACGAGCAGTACTTC
. . TRBJ2-1 TRBV5-1 CASSSGGEGNEQFF TGCGCCAGCAGCTCCGGAGGGGAAGGCAACGAGCAGTTCTTC
. few TRBJ2-7 TRBV6-1 CASSGGALYEQYF TGTGCCAGCAGCGGCGGGGCCCTCTACGAGCAGTACTTC
TRBD2 . TRBJ2-1 TRBV27 CASSSLAESPVGEFF TGTGCCAGCAGTTCACTAGCGGAATCCCCCGTGGGCGAGTTCTTC
TRBD1 . TRBJ2-7 TRBV9 CASSPGQGFYEQYF TGTGCCAGCAGCCCGGGACAGGGGTTCTACGAGCAGTACTTC
. . TRBJ2-1 TRBV28 CASSLGGGRYNEQFF TGTGCCAGCAGTTTAGGGGGGGGCCGGTACAATGAGCAGTTCTTC
. . TRBJ2-1 TRBV5-4 CASTMTGYNEQFF TGTGCCAGCACCATGACAGGCTACAATGAGCAGTTCTTC